This T cell receptor beta chain was recorded in a study of shared clonotypes between healthy human individuals. Only in-frame clones appear in the TCRdb table, and some are missing; sequencing was by immunoSEQ multiplex PCR. The sample lists about 2.2 million clones; just under 95% were seen once. Naive CD8 populations comprised CD45RO-negative cells positively selected for CCR7, excluding terminally differentiated effector memory CD45RA+ cells. Those who donated, Caucasian adults without exception, all lived in Nashville, Tennessee. This CDR3 has 11 residues. The V and J ends lost 8 bases and 6 bases, in that order; junction bases with no gene match: 3. In germline, CDR1 is MNHNY, CDR2 SVGAGI (reference sequence).

The sample was naive CD8+ T cells from PBMCs. The sequence derives from a young man in good health. Some clones in this sample may be carry-over from other donors' samples. This chain connects TRBV6-6 to TRBJ2-5, with TRBD2 identical over 7 bases. DNA for the CDR3: TGTGCCAGCTCCGGGGGGAAGACCCAGTACTTC. This gives the protein CASSGGKTQYF.